This T cell receptor beta chain was sequenced during a study of cytomegalovirus exposure and HLA in healthy donors. The study ran its PCR with 60 Vbeta and 13 Jbeta primers. Measured with immunoSEQ multiplex PCR; TCRdb has only the in-frame clones, and not every one. The table has about 300,000 clones, 80% to 90% seen once. With 6 bases clipped from V and 4 bases from J, the junction kept 6 bases outside the gene matches. The CDR3 sequence is 15 residues long. The germline V gene has CDR1 LNHDA and CDR2 SQIVND (reference sequence). A note on this clone: Other DNA sequences in the sample encode the same CDR3.

This TCR derives from a man aged 40-50 years in good health and CMV-seropositive. The specimen was PBMCs. This sequence joins TRBV19 and TRBJ2-5; 12 positions agree with TRBD2. Here the CDR3 reads CASSPRLAGVETQYF. The CDR3 nucleotides are TGTGCCAGTAGCCCCCGACTAGCGGGAGTAGAGACCCAGTACTTC.